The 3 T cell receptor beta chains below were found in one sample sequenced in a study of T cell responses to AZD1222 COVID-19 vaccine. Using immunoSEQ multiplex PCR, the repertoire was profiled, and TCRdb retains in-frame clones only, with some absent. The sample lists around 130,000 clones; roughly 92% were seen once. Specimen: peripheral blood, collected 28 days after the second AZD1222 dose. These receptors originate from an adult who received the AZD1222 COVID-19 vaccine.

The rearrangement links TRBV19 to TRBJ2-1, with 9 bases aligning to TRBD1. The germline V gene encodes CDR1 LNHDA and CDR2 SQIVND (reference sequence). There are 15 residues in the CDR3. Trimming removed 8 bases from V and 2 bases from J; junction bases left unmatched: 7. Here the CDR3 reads CASGRGQGTYNEQFF. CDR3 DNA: TGTGCCAGTGGCCGGGGACAGGGAACCTACAATGAGCAGTTCTTC.

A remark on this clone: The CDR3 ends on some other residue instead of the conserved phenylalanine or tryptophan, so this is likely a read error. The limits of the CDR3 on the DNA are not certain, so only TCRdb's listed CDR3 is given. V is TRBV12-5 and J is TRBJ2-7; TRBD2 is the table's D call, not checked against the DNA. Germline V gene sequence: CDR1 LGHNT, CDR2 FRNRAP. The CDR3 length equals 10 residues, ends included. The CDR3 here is CASVPDFPKT.

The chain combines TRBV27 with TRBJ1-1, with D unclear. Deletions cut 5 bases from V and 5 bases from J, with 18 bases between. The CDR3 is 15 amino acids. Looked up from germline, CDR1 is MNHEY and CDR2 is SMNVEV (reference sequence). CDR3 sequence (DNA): TGTGCCAGCAGTCCACTCGGGCTGAGTAGGACTGAAGCTTTCTTT. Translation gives CASSPLGLSRTEAFF.